Presented here are 20 T cell receptor beta chains from one specimen sequenced in a study. TCRdb analysed the RT-PCR reads with MiXCR anew, one entry per CDR3 protein. Among about 680,000 distinct CDR3 sequences, around 14% were seen once, and the ten largest hold about 3.9%. Sequenced: memory CD4+ T cells from blood. Every receptor here comes from a female donor in good health, serving as a healthy control.

This clonotype was seen a few times. The rearrangement joins TRBV10-3 to TRBJ1-1; possibly TRBD1 for D (6 bases). Trimming pared 5 bases from V and 1 base from J, leaving 8 bases between. Germline V gene lookup returns CDR1 ENHRY and CDR2 SYGVKD. The CDR3 covers 13 residues. CDR3: CAISWDKNTEAFF. DNA of the CDR3: TGTGCCATCAGTTGGGACAAGAACACTGAAGCTTTCTTT.

This clonotype was recorded a few times. The V gene is TRBV20-1, the J gene TRBJ1-1; no firm D call. CDR3 length equals 12 residues. V lost 5 bases and J lost 10, with 17 bases in between. Germline V gene data show CDR1 as DFQATT and CDR2 as SNEGSKA (reference sequence). In DNA form, the CDR3 reads TGCAGTGCTTCCTTGGGTACCCTGATAGCTTTCTTT. The encoded protein is CSASLGTLIAFF.

This clonotype has more than one count but fewer than ten. The chain employs TRBV7-2 and TRBJ2-3; a weak D match, TRBD2 (5 bases). Germline V gives CDR1 SGHTA, CDR2 FQGNSA. This CDR3 has 13 amino acids. The germline V and J ends were trimmed by 5 bases and 6 bases, with 12 bases remaining between them. For the CDR3, the DNA is TGTGCCAGCAGCCAGGACTGGCAGGATACGCAGTATTTT. It yields the protein CASSQDWQDTQYF.

This clonotype was seen many times. The chain employs TRBV10-3 and TRBJ2-2; D is ambiguous. V was shortened by 4 bases and J by 0 bases, with 12 bases between the two germline ends. Germline loops: CDR1 ENHRY, CDR2 SYGVKD. The CDR3 length is 16 residues. The CDR3 DNA reads TGTGCCATCAGTGGAATGGGTGTTGCGAACACCGGGGAGCTGTTTTTT. This gives the protein CAISGMGVANTGELFF.

In this sample, this clonotype turned up a few times. V and J are TRBV20-1 and TRBJ1-1, with 7 nucleotides matching TRBD1. After removal of 1 base from V and 3 bases from J, the junction contained 11 bases not matched to a gene. Germline CDR1 and CDR2: DFQATT and SNEGSKA (reference sequence). The CDR3 sequence is 16 residues long. In DNA form, the CDR3 reads TGCAGTGCTAGAGCCACAGGGGTCGGGTTGGACACTGAAGCTTTCTTT. This sequence encodes CSARATGVGLDTEAFF.

This clonotype was observed a handful of times. J is TRBJ2-1 and V is TRBV30; the D gene is possibly TRBD2 (5 bases). Germline V CDR1 and CDR2: GTSNPN, SVGIG (reference sequence). Trimming cost V 0 bases and J 12 bases, with 9 bases left between them. This CDR3 is 11 amino acids long. CDR3 bases: TGTGCCTGGAGTGTGTTAGGGAGGCAGTTCTTC. Protein: CAWSVLGRQFF. The variable domain in full, completed from reference TRBV30 and TRBJ2-1, reads SQTIHQWPATLVQPVGSPLSLECTVEGTSNPNLYWYRQAAGRGLQLLFYSVGIGQISSEVPQNLSASRPQDRQFILSSKKLLLSDSGFYLCAWSVLGRQFFGPGTRLTVL.

V is TRBV30 and J is TRBJ2-7; D gene ambiguous. Germline V gene sequence: CDR1 GTSNPN, CDR2 SVGIG (reference sequence). This CDR3 is 11 amino acids long. Trimming left V 2 bases short and J 6 bases short, with 8 bases between. The CDR3 is CAWSHGVEQYF. CDR3 DNA: TGTGCCTGGAGTCATGGAGTCGAGCAGTACTTC.

There are many counts of this clonotype. The J gene is TRBJ1-1, the V gene TRBV7-2; D gene uncertain. V gave up 5 bases and J gave up 1 base, with 11 bases separating them. CDR1 SGHTA and CDR2 FQGNSA come from the germline V gene. The CDR3 totals 14 residues. CDR3: CASSHSFGNTEAFF. The CDR3 DNA reads TGTGCCAGCAGCCACTCCTTCGGGAACACTGAAGCTTTCTTT.

The CDR3 is CASSFNLGQGNTEAFF. The CDR3 coding sequence is TGTGCCAGCAGTTTCAACCTGGGACAGGGAAACACTGAAGCTTTCTTT. The chain employs TRBV27 and TRBJ1-1; 9 positions agree with TRBD1. Trimming cost V 3 bases and J 2 bases; bases outside gene matches: 7. This CDR3 is 16 amino acids long. Looked up from germline, CDR1 is MNHEY and CDR2 is SMNVEV (reference sequence).

This clonotype was seen more than once but under ten times. V and J are TRBV11-2 and TRBJ1-5; D might be TRBD1 (6 bases). The germline gives CDR1 SGHAT, CDR2 FQNNGV. The CDR3 has 15 residues. The V gene lost 3 bases and the J gene lost 3 bases, with 12 bases spanning the gap. CDR3 sequence: CASSLDSSVNQPQHF. CDR3 DNA sequence: TGTGCCAGCAGCTTGGACAGTTCAGTCAATCAGCCCCAGCATTTT.

The chain is built from TRBV18 and TRBJ1-5, with D tentatively TRBD1 (5 bases). This CDR3 spans 13 amino acids. Germline CDR1 reads KGHSH; CDR2 reads LQKENI. The V end was cut by 3 bases, the J end by 6 bases, with 9 bases between. The CDR3 loop is CASSPGHFQPQHF. In nucleotides, the CDR3 is TGTGCCAGCTCACCCGGACACTTTCAGCCCCAGCATTTT.

On this clonotype itself: This may be a read error: a much more frequent sequence differs by one nucleotide. V usage is TRBV20-1 and J usage is TRBJ2-7; D ambiguous. V dropped 5 bases and J dropped 4 bases, with 9 bases sitting between them. The V gene's germline CDR1 is DFQATT and CDR2 SNEGSKA (reference sequence). The CDR3 contains 11 residues. In DNA, the CDR3 is TGCAGTGCTTACACGGGTTACGAGCAGTACTTC. Its protein product is CSAYTGYEQYF.

This clonotype was counted a few times. Written as DNA, the CDR3 is TGTGCCAGCAGCCTATTGGGACTTTTCACAGATACGCAGTATTTT. Protein product: CASSLLGLFTDTQYF. V and J are TRBV6-4 and TRBJ2-3, with D possibly TRBD2 on 6 matching bases. The germline gives CDR1 MRHNA, CDR2 SNTAGT. The CDR3 runs to 15 residues. V lost 6 bases and J lost 2, with 15 bases in between.

This sequence joins TRBV18 and TRBJ2-7; D remains unclear. The CDR3 spans 13 residues. Germline assignment: CDR1 KGHSH and CDR2 LQKENI. V lost 0 bases and J lost 3, with 6 bases in between. The chain's CDR3 is CASSPPTDYEQYF. CDR3 bases: TGTGCCAGCTCACCACCGACCGACTACGAGCAGTACTTC.

The chain carries TRBV7-3 and TRBJ2-6; D remains ambiguous. There are 14 residues in the CDR3. In germline, CDR1 is SGHTA, CDR2 FQGTGA. The V and J ends lost 5 bases and 0 bases respectively, with 5 bases between them. The CDR3 DNA reads TGTGCCAGCAGCCCCCACTCTGGGGCCAACGTCCTGACTTTC. Its protein product is CASSPHSGANVLTF.

The chain employs TRBV6-5 and TRBJ1-1, with TRBD1 as a possible D gene (6 bases). In germline, CDR1 is MNHEY, CDR2 SVGAGI. V lost 3 bases, J lost 5 bases, and 16 bases lay in between. The CDR3 consists of 15 residues. The CDR3 DNA reads as TGTGCCAGCAGTTATGGGGGAACAGGGAGGACTGAAGCTTTCTTT. Translation gives CASSYGGTGRTEAFF.

This clonotype was seen repeatedly, ten times or more. This chain joins TRBV4-2 and TRBJ2-7; D remains ambiguous. Germline values: CDR1 LGHNA, CDR2 YNFKEQ. The CDR3 is 14 residues long. V gave up 4 bases and J gave up 6 bases, with 16 bases separating them. In DNA form, the CDR3 reads TGTGCCAGCAGCCCCTCGAACGATTTGAGCGAGCAGTACTTC. Its translation is CASSPSNDLSEQYF.

This clonotype was seen a few times. The V and J genes are TRBV6-1 and TRBJ2-3; D is tentatively TRBD1 or TRBD2 (5 bases each). The CDR3 length is 14 residues. V gave up 2 bases and J gave up 0 bases, with 6 bases separating them. Germline CDR1 is MNHNS and CDR2 is SASEGT. This chain's CDR3 is CASSERDSTDTQYF. CDR3 DNA: TGTGCCAGCAGTGAACGGGACAGCACAGATACGCAGTATTTT.

V gene TRBV6-2 or TRBV6-3 combines with J gene TRBJ2-7; a weak D match, TRBD1 (6 bases). Trimming took 5 bases from V and 7 from J, leaving 15 bases between them. Germline assignment: CDR1 MNHEY and CDR2 SVGEGT. The CDR3 sequence is 13 residues long. CDR3 sequence reads: CASSNLQGGEQYF. As DNA, the CDR3 is TGTGCCAGCAGTAACCTACAGGGCGGGGAGCAGTACTTC.

The chain links TRBV7-2 to TRBJ1-2, with D perhaps TRBD1 (5 bases). V dropped 4 bases and J dropped 2 bases, with 11 bases sitting between them. The CDR3 runs to 14 residues. Germline V gives CDR1 SGHTA, CDR2 FQGNSA. The CDR3 nucleotides read TGTGCCAGCAGCTACTTGGGACCGAACTATGGCTACACCTTC. As protein: CASSYLGPNYGYTF.